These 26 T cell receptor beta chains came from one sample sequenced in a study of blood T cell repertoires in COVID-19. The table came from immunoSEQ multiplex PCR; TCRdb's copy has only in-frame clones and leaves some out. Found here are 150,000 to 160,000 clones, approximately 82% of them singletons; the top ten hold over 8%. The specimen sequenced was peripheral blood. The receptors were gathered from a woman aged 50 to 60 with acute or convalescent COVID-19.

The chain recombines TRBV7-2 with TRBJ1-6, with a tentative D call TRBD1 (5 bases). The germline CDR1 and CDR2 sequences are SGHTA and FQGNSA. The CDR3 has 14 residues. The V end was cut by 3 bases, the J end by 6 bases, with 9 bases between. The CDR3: CASSFKQGNSPLHF. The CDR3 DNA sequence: TGTGCCAGCAGCTTTAAGCAGGGTAATTCACCCCTCCACTTT.

CDR3 region: CASSSGTGVDTQYF. The CDR3 DNA reads as TGTGCCAGCAGTTCCGGGACAGGGGTAGATACGCAGTATTTT. The genes are TRBV6-2 or TRBV6-3 and TRBJ2-3; 10 positions agree with TRBD1. The germline V gene has CDR1 MNHEY and CDR2 SVGEGT. Germline trimming cut 4 bases from V and 5 bases from J; bases unmatched to any gene: 3. The CDR3 is 14 amino acids.

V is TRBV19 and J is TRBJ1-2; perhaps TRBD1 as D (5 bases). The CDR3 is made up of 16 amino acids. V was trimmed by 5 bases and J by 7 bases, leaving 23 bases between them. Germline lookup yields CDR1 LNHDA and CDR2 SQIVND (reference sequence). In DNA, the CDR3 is TGTGCCAGTAGTCCACCTACGGGGGGGGTGATGCGTGGCTACACCTTC. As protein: CASSPPTGGVMRGYTF.

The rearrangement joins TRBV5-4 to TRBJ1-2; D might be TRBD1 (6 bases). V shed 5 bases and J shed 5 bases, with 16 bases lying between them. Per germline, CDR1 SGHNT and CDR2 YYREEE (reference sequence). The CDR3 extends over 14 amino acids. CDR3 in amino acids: CASSPRGARYGYTF. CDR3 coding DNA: TGTGCCAGCAGTCCCCGGGGGGCGCGGTATGGCTACACCTTC. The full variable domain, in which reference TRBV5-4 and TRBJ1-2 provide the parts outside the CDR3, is ETGVTQSPTHLIKTRGQQVTLRCSSQSGHNTVSWYQQALGQGPQFIFQYYREEENGRGNFPPRFSGLQFPNYSSELNVNALELDDSALYLCASSPRGARYGYTFGSGTRLTVV.

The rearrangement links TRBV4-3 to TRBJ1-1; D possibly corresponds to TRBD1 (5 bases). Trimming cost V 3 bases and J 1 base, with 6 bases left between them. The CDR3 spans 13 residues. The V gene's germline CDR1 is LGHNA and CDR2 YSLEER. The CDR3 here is CASSHDRNTEAFF. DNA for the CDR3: TGCGCCAGCAGCCACGACAGGAACACTGAAGCTTTCTTT.

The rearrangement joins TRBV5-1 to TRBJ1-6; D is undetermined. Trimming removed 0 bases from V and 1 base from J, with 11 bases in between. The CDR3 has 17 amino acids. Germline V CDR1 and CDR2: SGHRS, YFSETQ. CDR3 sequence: CASSLAVDWSYNSPLHF. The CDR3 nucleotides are TGCGCCAGCAGCTTGGCCGTAGACTGGTCCTATAATTCACCCCTCCACTTT.

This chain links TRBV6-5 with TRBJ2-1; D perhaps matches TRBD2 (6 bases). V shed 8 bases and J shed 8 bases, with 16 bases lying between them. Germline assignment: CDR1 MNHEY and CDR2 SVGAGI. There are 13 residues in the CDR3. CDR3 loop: CASGGDVPHEQFF. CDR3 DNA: TGTGCCAGCGGCGGGGATGTCCCCCATGAGCAGTTCTTC.

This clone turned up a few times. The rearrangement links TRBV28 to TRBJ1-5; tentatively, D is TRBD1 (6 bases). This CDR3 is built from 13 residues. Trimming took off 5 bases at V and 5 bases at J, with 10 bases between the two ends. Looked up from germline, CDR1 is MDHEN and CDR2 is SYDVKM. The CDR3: CASSPDRYQPQHF. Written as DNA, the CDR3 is TGTGCCAGCAGTCCAGACAGGTATCAGCCCCAGCATTTT.

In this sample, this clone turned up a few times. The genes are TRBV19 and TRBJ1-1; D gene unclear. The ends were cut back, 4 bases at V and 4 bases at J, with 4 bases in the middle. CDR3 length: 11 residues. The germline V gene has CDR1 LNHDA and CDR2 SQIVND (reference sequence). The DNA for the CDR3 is TGTGCCAGTAGTACCGGCACTGAAGCTTTCTTT. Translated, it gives CASSTGTEAFF.

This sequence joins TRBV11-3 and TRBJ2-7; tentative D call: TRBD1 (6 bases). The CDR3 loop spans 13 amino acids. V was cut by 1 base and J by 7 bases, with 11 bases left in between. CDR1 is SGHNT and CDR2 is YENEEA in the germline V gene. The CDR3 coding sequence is TGTGCCAGCAGCTTAGCAGGGGCCGAAGAGCAGTACTTC. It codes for CASSLAGAEEQYF.

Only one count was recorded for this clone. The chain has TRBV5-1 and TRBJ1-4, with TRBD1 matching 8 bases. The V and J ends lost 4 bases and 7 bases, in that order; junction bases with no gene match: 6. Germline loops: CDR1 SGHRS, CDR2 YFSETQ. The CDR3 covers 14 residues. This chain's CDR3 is CASSLQGAGEKLFF. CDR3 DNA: TGCGCCAGCAGCCTCCAGGGGGCAGGTGAAAAACTGTTTTTT.

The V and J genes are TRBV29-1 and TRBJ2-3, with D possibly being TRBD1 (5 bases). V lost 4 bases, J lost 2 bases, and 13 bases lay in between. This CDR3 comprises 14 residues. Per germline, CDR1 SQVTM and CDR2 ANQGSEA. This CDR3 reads CSVASSGPTDTQYF. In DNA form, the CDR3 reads TGCAGCGTTGCGTCCTCAGGGCCCACAGATACGCAGTATTTT.

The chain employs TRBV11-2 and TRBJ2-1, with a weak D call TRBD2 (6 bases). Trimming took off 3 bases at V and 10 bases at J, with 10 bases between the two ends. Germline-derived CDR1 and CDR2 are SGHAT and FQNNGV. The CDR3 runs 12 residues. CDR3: CASSFDLAEQFF. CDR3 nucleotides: TGTGCCAGCAGCTTTGATCTAGCGGAGCAGTTCTTC.

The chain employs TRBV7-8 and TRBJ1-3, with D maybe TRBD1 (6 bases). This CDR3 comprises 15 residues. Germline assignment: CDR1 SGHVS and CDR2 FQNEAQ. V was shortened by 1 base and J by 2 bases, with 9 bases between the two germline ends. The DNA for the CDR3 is TGTGCCAGCAGCTTAGTCAGGGGCGCTGGAAACACCATATATTTT. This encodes CASSLVRGAGNTIYF.

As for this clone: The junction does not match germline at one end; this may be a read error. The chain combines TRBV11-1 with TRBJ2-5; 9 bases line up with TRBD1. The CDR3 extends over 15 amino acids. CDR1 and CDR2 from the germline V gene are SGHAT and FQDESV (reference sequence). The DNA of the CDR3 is TGTGCCAGCACCTTAGGAGGGACAGGGAAGGAGACCCAGTACTTC. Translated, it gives CASTLGGTGKETQYF.

Here the CDR3 DNA reads TGTGCCAGCAGCGTGGGACAGCGTAATCAGCCCCAGCATTTT. Translated: CASSVGQRNQPQHF. The chain carries TRBV9 and TRBJ1-5, with 7 bases fitting TRBD1. The CDR3 runs to 14 residues. Germline assignment: CDR1 SGDLS and CDR2 YYNGEE. V was pared by 2 bases and J by 4 bases, with 3 bases of the junction left unmatched.

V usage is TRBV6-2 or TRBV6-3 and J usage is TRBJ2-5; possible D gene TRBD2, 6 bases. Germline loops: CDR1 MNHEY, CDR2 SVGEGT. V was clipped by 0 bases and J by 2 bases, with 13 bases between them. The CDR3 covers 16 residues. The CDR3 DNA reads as TGTGCCAGCAGTTACTCGCAGCGGGCCTTTCAAGAGACCCAGTACTTC. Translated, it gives CASSYSQRAFQETQYF.

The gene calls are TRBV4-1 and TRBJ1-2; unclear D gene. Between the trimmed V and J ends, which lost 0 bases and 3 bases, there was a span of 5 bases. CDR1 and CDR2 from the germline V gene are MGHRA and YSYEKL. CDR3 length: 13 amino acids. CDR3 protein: CASSQDTDYGYTF. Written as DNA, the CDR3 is TGCGCCAGCAGCCAAGACACAGACTATGGCTACACCTTC.

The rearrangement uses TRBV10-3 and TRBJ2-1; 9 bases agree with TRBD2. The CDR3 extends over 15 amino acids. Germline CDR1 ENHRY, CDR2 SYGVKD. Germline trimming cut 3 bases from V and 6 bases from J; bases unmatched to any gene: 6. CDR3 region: CAISDMTSGSNEQFF. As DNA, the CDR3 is TGTGCCATCAGTGATATGACTAGCGGAAGCAATGAGCAGTTCTTC.

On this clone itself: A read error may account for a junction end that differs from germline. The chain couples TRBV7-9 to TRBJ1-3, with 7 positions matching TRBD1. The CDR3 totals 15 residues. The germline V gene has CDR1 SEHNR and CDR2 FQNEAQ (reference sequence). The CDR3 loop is CASRLGQADGNTIYF. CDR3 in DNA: TGTGCCAGCAGATTAGGACAGGCCGATGGAAACACCATATATTTT.

This chain's CDR3 is CASSQDGGLAGNSYEQYF. Written as DNA, the CDR3 is TGCGCCAGCAGCCAAGATGGAGGACTAGCGGGGAACTCCTACGAGCAGTACTTC. The J gene is TRBJ2-7, the V gene TRBV4-1; TRBD2 matches 12 bases. The CDR3 has 18 residues. CDR1 and CDR2 (germline): MGHRA, YSYEKL. The V gene end was trimmed by 0 bases and the J gene end by 0 bases; junction bases not matched to a gene: 6.

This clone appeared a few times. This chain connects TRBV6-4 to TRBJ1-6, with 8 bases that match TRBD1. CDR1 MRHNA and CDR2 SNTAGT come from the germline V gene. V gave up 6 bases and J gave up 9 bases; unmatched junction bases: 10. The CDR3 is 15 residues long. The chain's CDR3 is CASSSLGQGGSPLHF. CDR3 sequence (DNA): TGTGCCAGCAGCTCTCTCGGACAGGGTGGTTCACCCCTCCACTTT.

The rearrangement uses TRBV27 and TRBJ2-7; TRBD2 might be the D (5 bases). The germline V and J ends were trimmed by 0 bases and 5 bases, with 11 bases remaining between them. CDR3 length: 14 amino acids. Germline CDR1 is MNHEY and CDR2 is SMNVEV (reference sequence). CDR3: CASSLSVSGNEQYF. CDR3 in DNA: TGTGCCAGCAGTTTATCAGTTTCCGGGAACGAGCAGTACTTC.

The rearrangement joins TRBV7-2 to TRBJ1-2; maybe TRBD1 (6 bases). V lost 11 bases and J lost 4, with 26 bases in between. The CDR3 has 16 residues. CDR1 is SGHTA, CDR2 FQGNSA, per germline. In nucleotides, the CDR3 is TGTGCCGGACAGTTATCCGGGACGTACTGGGGCTATGGCTACACCTTC. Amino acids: CAGQLSGTYWGYGYTF.

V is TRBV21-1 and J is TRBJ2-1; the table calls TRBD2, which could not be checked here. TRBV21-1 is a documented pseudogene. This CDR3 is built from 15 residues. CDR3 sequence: CASSSRLAGGIEQFF. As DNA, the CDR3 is TGTGCCAGCAGCAGTAGACTAGCGGGAGGTATTGAGCAGTTCTTC.

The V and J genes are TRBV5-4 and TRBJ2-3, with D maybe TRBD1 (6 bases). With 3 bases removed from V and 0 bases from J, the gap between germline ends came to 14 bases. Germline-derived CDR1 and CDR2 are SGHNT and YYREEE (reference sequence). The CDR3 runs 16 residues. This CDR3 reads CASSSRQATSTDTQYF. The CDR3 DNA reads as TGTGCCAGCAGCTCGAGACAGGCCACTAGCACAGATACGCAGTATTTT.